A single sample gave rise to the 2 T cell receptor beta chains below, sequenced in a study of cytomegalovirus exposure and HLA in healthy donors (dated by TCRdb to 2015 to 2018). The library was built by means of the immunoSEQ multiplex PCR assay. For the multiplex PCR, a mixture combining 60 forward primers for TCR Vbeta segments and 13 reverse primers for TCR Jbeta segments was used. Drawn from immuneACCESS, this table holds only the in-frame rearrangements with V and J called that TCRdb kept. Clones are partly lost; checked studies trace under half to an unresolved V gene and leave the rest unexplained. The sample contains tens of thousands of clones, about 77% of them found a single time. The ten largest clones add up to 4% to 5.5% of the sample. Sequenced material: PBMCs. Receptor source: a male donor in good health and CMV-seropositive.

The chain recombines TRBV30 with TRBJ2-5; TRBD1 agrees at 7 bases. The ends lost 7 bases at V and 5 bases at J; junction bases unmatched: 10. Germline CDR1 is GTSNPN and CDR2 is SVGIG (reference sequence). The CDR3 has 13 amino acids. The CDR3 DNA reads as TGTGCCTTATTGAGGGGGCGCGGGGAGACCCAGTACTTC. Residues: CALLRGRGETQYF.

The chain is built from TRBV2 and TRBJ1-1; the D is unclear. CDR1 is SNHLY and CDR2 is FYNNEI in the germline V gene. V gave up 2 bases and J gave up 1 base, with 14 bases separating them. CDR3 size: 16 residues. The CDR3 here is CASSESIKQSNTEAFF. The DNA for the CDR3 is TGTGCCAGCAGTGAATCGATAAAACAGTCGAACACTGAAGCTTTCTTT.